Listed below are T cell receptor beta chains from one sample, sequenced in a study of cytomegalovirus exposure and HLA in healthy donors. Sequencing used immunoSEQ multiplex PCR; TCRdb keeps in-frame clones, though not all of them. The table includes around 220,000 clones, approximately 70% detected once. What was sequenced was PBMCs. The receptors shown here come from a woman aged 30 to 39 in good health and CMV-seronegative. Each CDR3 is given with its conserved first and last residue. A D gene is named only where the DNA matches it firmly. Only some rows state a clone size, as once, few, many or a class for expanded clones.

D | J | V | size | DNA | CDR3
TRBD1 | TRBJ1-4 | TRBV18 | NA | TGTGCCAGCTCGCAGGGGGTAGAAGAAAAACTGTTTTTT | CASSQGVEEKLFF
NA | TRBJ1-2 | TRBV6-1 | NA | TGTGCCAGCATGGAAGGGGGAAACTATGGCTACACCTTC | CASMEGGNYGYTF
NA | TRBJ2-5 | TRBV7-6 | NA | TGTGCCAGCAGCTTAGAGGCAGGGATCTTGGAGACCCAGTACTTC | CASSLEAGILETQYF
TRBD1 | TRBJ1-2 | TRBV2 | NA | TGTGCCAGCAGGGACAGGGGGACGAGGGGCTACACCTTC | CASRDRGTRGYTF
NA | TRBJ1-1 | TRBV5-5 | NA | TGTGCCAGCAGCTTCGAGAACCGGGACATCCGTGAAGCTTTCTTT | CASSFENRDIREAFF
NA | TRBJ1-2 | TRBV11-2 | few | TGTGCCAGCAGCTTAGTGGGCCTAAACTATGGCTACACCTTC | CASSLVGLNYGYTF
NA | TRBJ1-1 | TRBV9 | NA | TGTGCCAGCAGCGTAGATTGGGGGGGTGAGACTGAAGCTTTCTTT | CASSVDWGGETEAFF
TRBD1 | TRBJ1-2 | TRBV5-4 | few | TGTGCCAGCAGCCACACCGGGACAGATAACTATGGCTACACCTTC | CASSHTGTDNYGYTF
TRBD2 | TRBJ2-5 | TRBV5-1 | NA | TGCGCCAGCAGCCCGGGACTAGCGGGGGAAGAGACCCAGTACTTC | CASSPGLAGEETQYF
NA | TRBJ2-3 | TRBV11-1 | NA | TGTGCCAGCAGCTTAGACCACCAGGCAGATACGCAGTATTTT | CASSLDHQADTQYF
NA | TRBJ1-1 | TRBV2 | once | TGTGCCAGCAGGGCAAACTTGAGGGCTCGGGAAGCTTTCTTT | CASRANLRAREAFF
NA | TRBJ1-1 | TRBV6-1 | NA | TGTGCCAGCCCGGCAGGAGGGGCTAACACTGAAGCTTTCTTT | CASPAGGANTEAFF
NA | TRBJ2-7 | TRBV5-6 | NA | TGTGCCAGCAGCTTGGAAGGGGGCGGGGCCTCCTACGAGCAGTACTTC | CASSLEGGGASYEQYF
NA | TRBJ2-2 | TRBV10-2 | NA | TGCGCCAGCTACTACAGGGCCACCGGGGAGCTGTTTTTT | CASYYRATGELFF
NA | TRBJ1-1 | TRBV7-9 | once | TGTGCCAGCAGCTTAAGTCCGGGACCCCGAAGGGGGAGAGAAGCTTTCTTT | CASSLSPGPRRGREAFF
TRBD1 | TRBJ1-2 | TRBV25-1 | NA | TGTGCCAGCACCCCAGACAGGGGCCCTAACTATGGCTACACCTTC | CASTPDRGPNYGYTF
TRBD2 | TRBJ2-1 | TRBV7-9 | once | TGTGCCAGCAGCTCGGGACTAACTACCAACAATGAGCAGTTCTTC | CASSSGLTTNNEQFF
TRBD1 | TRBJ2-1 | TRBV27 | few | TGTGCCAGCAGTTGGACAGGGGGCTCTGGAAATGAGCAGTTCTTC | CASSWTGGSGNEQFF
TRBD2 | TRBJ2-3 | TRBV4-1 | few | TGCGCCAGCAGCGAGAGTCACGGGACTAGCGTTCCAGATACGCAGTATTTT | CASSESHGTSVPDTQYF
NA | TRBJ2-5 | TRBV7-3 | NA | TGTGCCAGCAGCTTAGGCGGCCAAGAGACCCAGTACTTC | CASSLGGQETQYF
TRBD1 | TRBJ1-2 | TRBV6-1 | NA | TGTGCCAGCAGTCCACAGGGGACCTATGGCTACACCTTC | CASSPQGTYGYTF
NA | TRBJ2-7 | TRBV6-6 | once | TGTGCCAGCAGTTACTCGGGCGGGGCTTCCTACGAGCAGTACTTC | CASSYSGGASYEQYF
NA | TRBJ2-7 | TRBV6-5 | NA | TGTGCCAGCAGCCCCTCCCCAGCACCTCCGGGGGAGCAGTACTTC | CASSPSPAPPGEQYF
TRBD2 | TRBJ2-5 | TRBV4-1 | NA | TGCGCCAGCAGCCAAGAAGCGCTAGCGGGCTCAGAGACCCAGTACTTC | CASSQEALAGSETQYF
TRBD1 | TRBJ1-2 | TRBV27 | few | TGTGCCAGCAGTATGGGACAGGGCATGAACTATGGCTACACCTTC | CASSMGQGMNYGYTF
TRBD1 | TRBJ1-1 | TRBV5-1 | NA | TGCGCCAGCAGCTCGACGGACAGGGCGGACACTGAAGCTTTCTTT | CASSSTDRADTEAFF
NA | TRBJ1-5 | TRBV6-5 | few | TGTGCCAGCAGTTACGCAGGGGGCAATCAGCCCCAGCATTTT | CASSYAGGNQPQHF
NA | TRBJ2-3 | TRBV6-1 | NA | TGTGCCAACGCAGTGAGGGAAGGCACAGATACGCAGTATTTT | CANAVREGTDTQYF
NA | TRBJ1-2 | TRBV19 | NA | TGTGCCAGTAGCTTCCCCGGGACACTGTCGGGCTACACCTTC | CASSFPGTLSGYTF
TRBD2 | TRBJ2-1 | TRBV11-2 | NA | TGTGCCAGCAGCTATACTAGCGGGAGTGACAATGAGCAGTTCTTC | CASSYTSGSDNEQFF
NA | TRBJ2-1 | TRBV19 | NA | TGTGCCAGTAGTATCACGGGGGGCATCGACAATGAGCAGTTCTTC | CASSITGGIDNEQFF
TRBD1 | TRBJ1-6 | TRBV19 | few | TGTGCCAGTAGTACGGACAGGGGCTGGAATTCACCCCTCCACTTT | CASSTDRGWNSPLHF
NA | TRBJ1-1 | TRBV10-3 | NA | TGTGCCATCAGACCAGGGGATAGAGGGACAACTGAAGCTTTCTTT | CAIRPGDRGTTEAFF
TRBD2 | TRBJ2-7 | TRBV13 | NA | TGTGCCAGCAGCTCGTGGACTAGCGGGAGCTACGAGCAGTACTTC | CASSSWTSGSYEQYF
NA | TRBJ2-2 | TRBV6-4 | NA | TGTGCCAGCCGCCAGCGGAACACCGGGGAGCTGTTTTTT | CASRQRNTGELFF
TRBD1 | TRBJ2-5 | TRBV19 | NA | TGTGCCAGTAGTACGTACACAGGGGGACCCCGGGAGACCCAGTACTTC | CASSTYTGGPRETQYF
TRBD1 | TRBJ1-1 | TRBV5-1 | NA | TGCGCCAGCAGCCCAACAGGGGTAGATGGCACTGAAGCTTTCTTT | CASSPTGVDGTEAFF
NA | TRBJ1-1 | TRBV27 | once | TGTGCCAGCAGTCCCGGGTCCCTTTCCACTGAAGCTTTCTTT | CASSPGSLSTEAFF